This T cell receptor beta chain was recorded in a study of blood T cell repertoires in COVID-19. Whole-study context: The United States, Italy and Spain supplied acute and convalescent COVID-19 samples.

Assay used: immunoSEQ multiplex PCR; TCRdb lists only in-frame clones, some missing. The repertoire includes about 180,000 clones, approximately 87% of them detected once, and around 20% sits in the top ten. The CDR3 is 15 residues long. The V gene end was trimmed by 3 bases and the J gene end by 3 bases; junction bases not matched to a gene: 4. Germline CDR1 MDHEN, CDR2 SYDVKM. The TCR comes from a man in his 70s with active or convalescent COVID-19. The chain couples TRBV28 to TRBJ2-3, with 9 bases identical to TRBD2. The specimen sequenced was peripheral blood. The DNA for the CDR3 is TGTGCCAGCAGTTTTTTGAGCGGGGGGACAGATACGCAGTATTTT. Protein: CASSFLSGGTDTQYF.